This TCR beta chain was sequenced during a study of blood T cell repertoires in COVID-19. Study context: The cDNA or gDNA used as material had been derived from T cells, B-cell-depleted T cells, or PBMCs.

Per the authors' pipeline: The authors estimated nucleated cell counts from reference gene primer amplification. TCRdb's copy holds only in-frame clones and misses some; the assay was immunoSEQ multiplex PCR. The V and J calls and clone size come from that table; D and trimming were worked out from the DNA. The data hold fewer than 700,000 clones, with around nine tenths observed a single time. The sample comprised peripheral blood. The receptor comes from a woman aged 45-60 years with COVID-19, enrolled during active disease.

The CDR3 nucleotides read TGTGCCAGCAGTTTGGGCGGGGGGGAGACCCAGTACTTC. Protein product: CASSLGGGETQYF. The rearrangement uses TRBV27 and TRBJ2-5, with 8 positions matching TRBD2. The V and J ends lost 3 bases and 5 bases, in that order; junction bases with no gene match: 2. The CDR3 is 13 amino acids. The V gene's germline CDR1 is MNHEY and CDR2 SMNVEV (reference sequence).